This T cell receptor beta chain was profiled in a study of metastatic and nonmetastatic thyroid tumors. The overall study: Patients with malignant and benign thyroid disease provided blood and tumor or nodule tissue, whose repertoires were compared.

CDR1 MGHRA and CDR2 YSYEKL come from the germline V gene. V was pared by 9 bases and J by 3 bases, with 15 bases between. The CDR3 extends over 13 amino acids. As for this clone: Its antigen remains unknown.

TCRdb called clones again from the PCR reads with MiXCR. This table has 15,000 to 20,000 clones, approximately 35% appearing once. Study findings and constraints: For both blood and tumor, malignant thyroid tumors reportedly showed significantly higher TCR beta diversity than benign nodules did.

Patients were all untreated before their thyroid surgery. The sequence was obtained from a female donor with papillary thyroid cancer or a benign thyroid nodule (not recorded which). Some clones in this sample may be carry-over from other donors' samples. The V gene is TRBV4-1, the J gene TRBJ2-7; perhaps TRBD1 as D (6 bases). Input material: tumor tissue. For the CDR3, the DNA is TGCGCCAGAGATCGGACAGTCCACTACGAGCAGTACTTC. This sequence encodes CARDRTVHYEQYF.